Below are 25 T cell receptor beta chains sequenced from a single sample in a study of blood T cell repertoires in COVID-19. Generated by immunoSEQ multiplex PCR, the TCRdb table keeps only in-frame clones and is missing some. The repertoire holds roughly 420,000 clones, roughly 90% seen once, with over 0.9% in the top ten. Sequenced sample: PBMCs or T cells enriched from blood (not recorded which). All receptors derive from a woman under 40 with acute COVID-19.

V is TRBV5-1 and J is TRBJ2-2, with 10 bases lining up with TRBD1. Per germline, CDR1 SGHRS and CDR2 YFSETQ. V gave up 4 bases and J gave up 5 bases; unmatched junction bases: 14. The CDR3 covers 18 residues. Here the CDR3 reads CASSGPLRQGAGTGELFF. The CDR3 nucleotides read TGCGCCAGCAGCGGGCCGCTTAGACAGGGGGCAGGGACCGGGGAGCTGTTTTTT.

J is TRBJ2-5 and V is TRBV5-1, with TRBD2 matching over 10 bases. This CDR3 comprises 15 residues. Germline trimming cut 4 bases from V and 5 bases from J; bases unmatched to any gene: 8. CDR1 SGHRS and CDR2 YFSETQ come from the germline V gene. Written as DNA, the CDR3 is TGCGCCAGCAGCCAAGCGGGGGGGCCTCGGGAGACCCAGTACTTC. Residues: CASSQAGGPRETQYF.

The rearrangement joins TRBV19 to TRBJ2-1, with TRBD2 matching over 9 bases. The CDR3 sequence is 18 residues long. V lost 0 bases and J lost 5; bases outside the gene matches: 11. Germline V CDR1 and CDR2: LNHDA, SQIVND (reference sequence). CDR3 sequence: CASSIDLPRAGGDNEQFF. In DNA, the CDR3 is TGTGCCAGTAGTATAGATCTCCCGAGAGCGGGGGGTGACAATGAGCAGTTCTTC.

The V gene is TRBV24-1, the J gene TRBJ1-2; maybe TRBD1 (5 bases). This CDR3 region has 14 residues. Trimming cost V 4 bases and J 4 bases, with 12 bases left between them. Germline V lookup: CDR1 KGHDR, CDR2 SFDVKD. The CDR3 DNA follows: TGTGCCACCAGTGACCCCGCGACAGTCTATGGCTACACCTTC. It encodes CATSDPATVYGYTF.

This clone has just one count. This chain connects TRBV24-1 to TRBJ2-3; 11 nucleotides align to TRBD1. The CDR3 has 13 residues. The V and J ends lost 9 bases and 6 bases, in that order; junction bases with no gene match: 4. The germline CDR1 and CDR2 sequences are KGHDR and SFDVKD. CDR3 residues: CATGQGAKDTQYF. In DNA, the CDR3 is TGTGCCACCGGACAGGGGGCTAAGGATACGCAGTATTTT.

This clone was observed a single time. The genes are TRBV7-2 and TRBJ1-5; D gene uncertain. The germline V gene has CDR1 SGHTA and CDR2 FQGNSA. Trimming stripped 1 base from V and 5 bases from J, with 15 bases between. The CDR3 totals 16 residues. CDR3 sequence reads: CASSLEKWQAYQPQHF. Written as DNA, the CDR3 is TGTGCCAGCAGCTTAGAAAAATGGCAGGCTTATCAGCCCCAGCATTTT.

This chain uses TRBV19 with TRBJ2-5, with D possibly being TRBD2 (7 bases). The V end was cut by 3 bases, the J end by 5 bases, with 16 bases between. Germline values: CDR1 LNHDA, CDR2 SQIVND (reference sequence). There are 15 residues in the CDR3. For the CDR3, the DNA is TGTGCCAGTAGTATTGGGGGGGCGCTTTTGGAGACCCAGTACTTC. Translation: CASSIGGALLETQYF.

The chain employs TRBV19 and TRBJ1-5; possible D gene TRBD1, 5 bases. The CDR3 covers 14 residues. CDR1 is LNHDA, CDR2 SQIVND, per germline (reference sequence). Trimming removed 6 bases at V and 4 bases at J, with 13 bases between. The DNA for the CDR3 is TGTGCCAGTAGAGGGGTCGGACCAAATCAGCCCCAGCATTTT. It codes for CASRGVGPNQPQHF.

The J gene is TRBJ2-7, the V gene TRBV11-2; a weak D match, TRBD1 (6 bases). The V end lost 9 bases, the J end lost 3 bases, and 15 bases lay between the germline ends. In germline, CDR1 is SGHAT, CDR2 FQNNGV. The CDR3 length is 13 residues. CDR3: CASSRDNFYEQYF. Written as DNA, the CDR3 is TGTGCCAGTTCCCGGGACAACTTCTACGAGCAGTACTTC.

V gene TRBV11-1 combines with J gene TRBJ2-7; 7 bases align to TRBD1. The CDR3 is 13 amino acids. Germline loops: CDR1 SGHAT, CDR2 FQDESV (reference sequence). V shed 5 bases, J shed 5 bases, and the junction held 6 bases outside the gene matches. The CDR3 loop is CASSSDRVDEQYF. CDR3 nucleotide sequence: TGTGCCAGCAGCAGCGACAGGGTGGACGAGCAGTACTTC. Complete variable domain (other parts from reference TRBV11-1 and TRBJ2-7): EAEVAQSPRYKITEKSQAVAFWCDPISGHATLYWYRQILGQGPELLVQFQDESVVDDSQLPKDRFSAERLKGVDSTLKIQPAELGDSAMYLCASSSDRVDEQYFGPGTRLTVT.

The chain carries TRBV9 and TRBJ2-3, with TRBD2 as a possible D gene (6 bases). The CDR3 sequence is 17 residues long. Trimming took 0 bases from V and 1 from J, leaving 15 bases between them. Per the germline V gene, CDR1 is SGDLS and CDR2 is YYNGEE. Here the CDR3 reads CASSVGGTPRGTDTQYF. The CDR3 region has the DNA TGTGCCAGCAGCGTAGGCGGGACTCCGAGGGGCACAGATACGCAGTATTTT. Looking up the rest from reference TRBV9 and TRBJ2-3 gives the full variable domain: DSGVTQTPKHLITATGQRVTLRCSPRSGDLSVYWYQQSLDQGLQFLIQYYNGEERAKGNILERFSAQQFPDLHSELNLSSLELGDSALYFCASSVGGTPRGTDTQYFGPGTRLTVL.

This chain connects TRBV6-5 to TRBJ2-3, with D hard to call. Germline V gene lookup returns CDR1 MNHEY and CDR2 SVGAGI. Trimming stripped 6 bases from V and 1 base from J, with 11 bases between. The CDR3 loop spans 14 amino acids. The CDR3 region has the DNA TGTGCCAGCAGCCCCGGGTGGCGCACAGATACGCAGTATTTT. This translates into CASSPGWRTDTQYF.

The CDR3 nucleotides are TGTGCCTGGAGAGCTTCGATGCTAACGAACACCGGGGAGCTGTTTTTT. Translation: CAWRASMLTNTGELFF. The gene calls are TRBV30 and TRBJ2-2; D unresolved. The germline gives CDR1 GTSNPN, CDR2 SVGIG (reference sequence). CDR3 size: 16 residues. V was shortened by 3 bases and J by 0 bases, with 14 bases between the two germline ends.

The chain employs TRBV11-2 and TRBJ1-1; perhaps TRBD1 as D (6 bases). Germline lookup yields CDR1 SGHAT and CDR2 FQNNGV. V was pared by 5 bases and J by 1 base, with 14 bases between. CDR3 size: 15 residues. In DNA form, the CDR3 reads TGTGCCAGCAGCCCCAGGACAGTATCGAACACTGAAGCTTTCTTT. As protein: CASSPRTVSNTEAFF. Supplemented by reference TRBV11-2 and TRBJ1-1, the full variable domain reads EAGVAQSPRYKIIEKRQSVAFWCNPISGHATLYWYQQILGQGPKLLIQFQNNGVVDDSQLPKDRFSAERLKGVDSTLKIQPAKLEDSAVYLCASSPRTVSNTEAFFGQGTRLTVV.

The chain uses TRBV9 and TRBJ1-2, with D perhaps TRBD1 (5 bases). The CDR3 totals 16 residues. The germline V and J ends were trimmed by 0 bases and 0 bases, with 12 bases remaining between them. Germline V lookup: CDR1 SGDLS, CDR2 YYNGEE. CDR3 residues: CASSVAGSGPNYGYTF. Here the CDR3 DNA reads TGTGCCAGCAGCGTAGCCGGGTCAGGGCCTAACTATGGCTACACCTTC.

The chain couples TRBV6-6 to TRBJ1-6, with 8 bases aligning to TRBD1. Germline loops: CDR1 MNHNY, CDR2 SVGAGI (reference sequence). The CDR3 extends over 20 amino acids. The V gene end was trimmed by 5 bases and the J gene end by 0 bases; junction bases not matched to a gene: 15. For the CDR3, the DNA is TGTGCCAGCAGTCCGCCCGGACAGGGCCAGCGGAGCTCCTATAATTCACCCCTCCACTTT. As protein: CASSPPGQGQRSSYNSPLHF.

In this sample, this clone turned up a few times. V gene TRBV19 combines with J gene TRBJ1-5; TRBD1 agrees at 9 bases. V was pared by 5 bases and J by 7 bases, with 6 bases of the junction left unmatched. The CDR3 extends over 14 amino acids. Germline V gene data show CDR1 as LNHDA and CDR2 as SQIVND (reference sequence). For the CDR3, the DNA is TGTGCCAGTAGTGTGGGACAGGGTCGACAGCCCCAGCATTTT. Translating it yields CASSVGQGRQPQHF.

This chain's CDR3 is CASGLTDSREAQYF. In DNA form, the CDR3 reads TGTGCTAGTGGTTTGACAGATTCGAGAGAAGCCCAGTACTTC. J is TRBJ2-5 and V is TRBV12-5, with D hard to call. V gave up 2 bases and J gave up 9 bases, with 16 bases separating them. The V gene's germline CDR1 is LGHNT and CDR2 FRNRAP. This CDR3 is built from 14 residues.

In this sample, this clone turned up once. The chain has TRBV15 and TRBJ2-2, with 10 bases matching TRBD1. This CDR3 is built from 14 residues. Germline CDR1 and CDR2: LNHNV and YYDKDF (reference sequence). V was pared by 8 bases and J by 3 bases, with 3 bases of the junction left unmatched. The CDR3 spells CATQTGGYTGELFF. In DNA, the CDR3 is TGTGCCACCCAGACAGGGGGCTACACCGGGGAGCTGTTTTTT.

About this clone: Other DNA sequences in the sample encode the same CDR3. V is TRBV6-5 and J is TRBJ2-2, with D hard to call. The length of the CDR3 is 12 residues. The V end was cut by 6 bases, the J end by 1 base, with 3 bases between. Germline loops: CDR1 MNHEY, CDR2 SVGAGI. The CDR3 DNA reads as TGTGCCAGCAGCCTGAACACCGGGGAGCTGTTTTTT. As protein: CASSLNTGELFF.

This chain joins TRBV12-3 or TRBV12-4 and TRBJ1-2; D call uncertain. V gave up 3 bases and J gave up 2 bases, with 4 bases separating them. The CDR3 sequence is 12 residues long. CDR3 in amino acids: CASSLGNYGYTF. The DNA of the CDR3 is TGTGCCAGCAGTTTGGGCAACTATGGCTACACCTTC.

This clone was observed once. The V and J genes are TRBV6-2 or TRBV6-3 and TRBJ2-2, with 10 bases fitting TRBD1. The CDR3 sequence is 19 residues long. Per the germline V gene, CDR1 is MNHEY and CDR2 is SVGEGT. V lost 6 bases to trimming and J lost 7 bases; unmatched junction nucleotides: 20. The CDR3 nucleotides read TGTGCCAGCAGCCATCAACGAGCCCGACAGGGGGCTATGGGCGGGGAGCTGTTTTTT. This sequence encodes CASSHQRARQGAMGGELFF.

The CDR3 is CASSRTRQGSNQPQHF. DNA for the CDR3: TGTGCCAGCAGTCGGACGCGACAGGGGAGCAATCAGCCCCAGCATTTT. The chain has TRBV6-2 or TRBV6-3 and TRBJ1-5, with TRBD1 matching 8 bases. The CDR3 extends over 16 amino acids. From germline, CDR1 is MNHEY and CDR2 SVGEGT. V shed 5 bases, J shed 1 base, and the junction held 7 bases outside the gene matches.

The CDR3 spells CASSPRAVNNQPQHF. CDR3 nucleotide sequence: TGTGCCAGCAGCCCGCGGGCCGTAAACAATCAGCCCCAGCATTTT. The chain employs TRBV7-8 and TRBJ1-5, with D unresolved. Germline assignment: CDR1 SGHVS and CDR2 FQNEAQ. This CDR3 comprises 15 residues. Deletions cut 5 bases from V and 3 bases from J, with 14 bases between.

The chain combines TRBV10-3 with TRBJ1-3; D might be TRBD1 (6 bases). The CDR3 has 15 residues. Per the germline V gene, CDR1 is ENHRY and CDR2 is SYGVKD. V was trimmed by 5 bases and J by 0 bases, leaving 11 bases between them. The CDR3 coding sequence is TGTGCCATCAGTTCGACAGGTATCTCTGGAAACACCATATATTTT. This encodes CAISSTGISGNTIYF.